Reported below is one TCR beta chain. Its antigen remains unidentified. The data derive from a study of CD8 T cells in ankylosing spondylitis. Study-wide findings and caveats: Certain motif variants had earlier been reported in reactive arthritis synovial fluid and blood. The study identified a TCR beta motif of under 10 highly homologous variants that appeared characteristic of ankylosing spondylitis blood. Disease-linked clones were CD8+ and relatively rare in peripheral blood.

Generation of TCR beta libraries employed quantitative 5'-RACE incorporating molecular barcodes. TCRdb called the 5' RACE reads again in MiXCR, with one record for every CDR3 protein. The profile shows a few hundred thousand distinct CDR3 sequences, more than 20% of them singletons. Trimming took 5 bases from V and 0 from J, leaving 16 bases between them. Germline V gene lookup returns CDR1 SGHTA and CDR2 FQGTGA. The CDR3 spans 16 residues. The sequencing input was blood, either unsorted or a sorted T cell fraction (not recorded which). This TCR was recovered from a male donor with ankylosing spondylitis. V gene TRBV7-3 combines with J gene TRBJ1-1, with D possibly being TRBD1 (5 bases). CDR3 nucleotides: TGTGCCAGCAGCCCCTTTGGGGCTCGGATGAACACTGAAGCTTTCTTT. Translated, it gives CASSPFGARMNTEAFF.